Each of the 19 T cell receptor beta chains below was sequenced from the same sample in a study of identical twins. Using its own MiXCR run on the 5' RACE reads, TCRdb lists one record per CDR3 protein. Among approximately 500,000 distinct CDR3 sequences listed, less than 25% were seen once. These data are also associated with another study on T cells expressing NK-cell markers.

The material sequenced was CD4+ T cells sorted from blood. Source of these receptors: a woman aged 18-29 years in good health.

The V call is TRBV9, the J call TRBJ1-2, with D tentatively TRBD1 (6 bases). The germline V and J ends were trimmed by 0 bases and 5 bases, with 14 bases remaining between them. The CDR3 runs 15 residues. The germline gives CDR1 SGDLS, CDR2 YYNGEE. In DNA, the CDR3 is TGTGCCAGCAGCGTAGTTCCGGGGGCTGGTTATGGCTACACCTTC. It translates to CASSVVPGAGYGYTF. The variable domain in full, completed from reference TRBV9 and TRBJ1-2, reads DSGVTQTPKHLITATGQRVTLRCSPRSGDLSVYWYQQSLDQGLQFLIQYYNGEERAKGNILERFSAQQFPDLHSELNLSSLELGDSALYFCASSVVPGAGYGYTFGSGTRLTVV.

The chain employs TRBV24-1 and TRBJ2-5, with 7 bases fitting TRBD1. V shed 10 bases, J shed 0 bases, and the junction held 10 bases outside the gene matches. Germline CDR1 reads KGHDR; CDR2 reads SFDVKD. The CDR3 totals 15 residues. Here the CDR3 reads CATIPGQQDQETQYF. CDR3 in DNA: TGTGCCACAATACCGGGACAGCAAGACCAAGAGACCCAGTACTTC.

V and J are TRBV7-8 and TRBJ1-1; tentative D call: TRBD1 (5 bases). Germline assignment: CDR1 SGHVS and CDR2 FQNEAQ. Trimming took off 1 base at V and 6 bases at J, with 12 bases between the two ends. The CDR3 extends over 14 amino acids. The CDR3 bases are TGTGCCAGCAGCTTAGGACGGGGCGGCTCTGAAGCTTTCTTT. Protein: CASSLGRGGSEAFF.

This chain links TRBV6-4 with TRBJ2-1, with D uncertain. Germline V gives CDR1 MRHNA, CDR2 SNTAGT. The CDR3 is 14 residues long. V dropped 3 bases and J dropped 5 bases, with 11 bases sitting between them. In DNA form, the CDR3 reads TGTGCCAGCAGTGAGCACCTGGAAAACAATGAGCAGTTCTTC. It specifies CASSEHLENNEQFF.

This chain joins TRBV7-9 and TRBJ2-5, with TRBD1 matching 7 bases. This CDR3 spans 16 amino acids. The J segment lost 2 bases and the V segment lost 1 base, leaving 7 bases of the junction unmatched. CDR1 and CDR2 (germline): SEHNR, FQNEAQ (reference sequence). Here the CDR3 DNA reads TGTGCCAGCAGCTTAGGGGTAGGGGGCAGTCAAGAGACCCAGTACTTC. Its translation is CASSLGVGGSQETQYF.

This clonotype turned up a few times. The chain recombines TRBV6-5 with TRBJ2-2, with TRBD2 matching 7 bases. V lost 2 bases to trimming and J lost 4 bases; unmatched junction nucleotides: 7. The CDR3 sequence is 16 residues long. Germline assignment: CDR1 MNHEY and CDR2 SVGAGI. CDR3 nucleotide sequence: TGTGCCAGCAGTTACAGGAGGACTAGTGTCACCGGGGAGCTGTTTTTT. It yields the protein CASSYRRTSVTGELFF.

The J gene is TRBJ2-3, the V gene TRBV7-9; D remains ambiguous. CDR1 and CDR2 from the germline V gene are SEHNR and FQNEAQ (reference sequence). This CDR3 comprises 16 residues. V dropped 2 bases and J dropped 3 bases, with 15 bases sitting between them. The CDR3 loop is CASSLYKTAATDTQYF. DNA of the CDR3: TGTGCCAGCAGCTTATATAAGACCGCTGCGACAGATACGCAGTATTTT.

This clonotype was seen only a few times. The rearrangement uses TRBV29-1 and TRBJ1-4; a possible D gene is TRBD1 (5 bases). V dropped 4 bases and J dropped 3 bases, with 12 bases sitting between them. There are 14 residues in the CDR3. Looked up from germline, CDR1 is SQVTM and CDR2 is ANQGSEA. CDR3 loop: CSVVMDTANEKLFF. CDR3 nucleotide sequence: TGCAGCGTTGTTATGGACACAGCTAATGAAAAACTGTTTTTT.

V and J are TRBV3-1 and TRBJ2-1; no definite D call. This CDR3 is built from 16 residues. The germline gives CDR1 LGHDT, CDR2 YNNKEL (reference sequence). Trimming shortened V by 4 bases and J by 5 bases, and 18 bases separated the two germline ends. CDR3 nucleotides: TGTGCCAGCAGCCTCATCCTCTCTGTCACTGACAATGAGCAGTTCTTC. It encodes CASSLILSVTDNEQFF.

This rearrangement joins TRBV20-1 to TRBJ2-7; TRBD2 agrees at 10 bases. CDR1 is DFQATT, CDR2 SNEGSKA, per germline (reference sequence). V gave up 6 bases and J gave up 3 bases; unmatched junction bases: 5. The CDR3 spans 13 residues. As DNA, the CDR3 is TGCAGTGCCGCACCTAGCGGGGGCTACGAGCAGTACTTC. Amino acids: CSAAPSGGYEQYF.

This clonotype has just a few counts. The gene calls are TRBV12-3 or TRBV12-4 and TRBJ1-6, with D possibly matching TRBD1 (5 bases). The V and J ends lost 2 bases and 12 bases respectively, with 11 bases between them. The length of the CDR3 is 13 residues. CDR3 nucleotides: TGTGCCAGCAGTTTATTCGGGAGGGGACCCCTCCACTTT. Protein product: CASSLFGRGPLHF.

This clonotype appeared a few times. The V call is TRBV5-1, the J call TRBJ2-1; D is unclear. Deletions cut 1 base from V and 12 bases from J, with 8 bases between. The CDR3 extends over 11 amino acids. Looked up from germline, CDR1 is SGHRS and CDR2 is YFSETQ. The CDR3 DNA sequence: TGCGCCAGCAGCTTGACAGCGAGGCAGTTCTTC. Translated: CASSLTARQFF.

This clonotype occurred a few times. In DNA, the CDR3 is TGTGCCATATTTTGGGGACAGGGTACTGGGGCCAACGTCCTGACTTTC. Translating gives CAIFWGQGTGANVLTF. The genes are TRBV2 and TRBJ2-6; 9 bases map to TRBD1. Trimming removed 10 bases from V and 2 bases from J; junction bases left unmatched: 9. CDR1 is SNHLY and CDR2 is FYNNEI in the germline V gene. The CDR3 has 16 residues. Complete variable domain (other parts from reference TRBV2 and TRBJ2-6): EPEVTQTPSHQVTQMGQEVILRCVPISNHLYFYWYRQILGQKVEFLVSFYNNEISEKSEIFDDQFSVERPDGSNFTLKIRSTKLEDSAMYFCAIFWGQGTGANVLTFGAGSRLTVL.

This chain uses TRBV7-9 with TRBJ1-2; tentatively, D is TRBD1 (5 bases). The germline CDR1 and CDR2 sequences are SEHNR and FQNEAQ (reference sequence). The ends were cut back, 4 bases at V and 8 bases at J, with 17 bases in the middle. This CDR3 comprises 14 residues. The CDR3 bases are TGTGCCAGCAGCTCCCAATACGGGGCGGTGGGCTACACCTTC. Amino acid sequence: CASSSQYGAVGYTF.

The rearrangement joins TRBV13 to TRBJ2-1, with D possibly being TRBD2 (6 bases). Per germline, CDR1 PRHDT and CDR2 FYEKMQ (reference sequence). V was clipped by 3 bases and J by 0 bases, with 18 bases between them. The length of the CDR3 is 18 residues. Here the CDR3 reads CASSLFSKRALSYNEQFF. The CDR3, as DNA: TGTGCCAGCAGCTTGTTCTCCAAGCGGGCCCTCTCCTACAATGAGCAGTTCTTC.

This clonotype came up a few times. This rearrangement joins TRBV2 to TRBJ2-7; no clear D gene. The length of the CDR3 is 12 residues. Trimming cost V 10 bases and J 0 bases, with 10 bases left between them. The germline CDR1 and CDR2 sequences are SNHLY and FYNNEI. CDR3 amino acids: CATNKDSYEQYF. CDR3 nucleotides: TGTGCCACCAACAAAGACTCCTACGAGCAGTACTTC.

The V and J genes are TRBV5-1 and TRBJ1-2; D uncertain. Per germline, CDR1 SGHRS and CDR2 YFSETQ. The CDR3 sequence is 12 residues long. V was cut by 0 bases and J by 8 bases, with 8 bases left in between. The CDR3 region has the DNA TGCGCCAGCAGCTTGGGAACCGGGGGCTACACCTTC. It specifies CASSLGTGGYTF. The full variable domain, rest sourced from reference TRBV5-1 and TRBJ1-2, is KAGVTQTPRYLIKTRGQQVTLSCSPISGHRSVSWYQQTPGQGLQFLFEYFSETQRNKGNFPGRFSGRQFSNSRSEMNVSTLELGDSALYLCASSLGTGGYTFGSGTRLTVV.

Here the CDR3 DNA reads TGTGCCAGCAGCTTAGCGGACTGGTCGCAGACCCAGTACTTC. This gives the protein CASSLADWSQTQYF. The chain couples TRBV7-2 to TRBJ2-5, with a possible D match to TRBD2 (5 bases). Germline V gene lookup returns CDR1 SGHTA and CDR2 FQGNSA. This CDR3 comprises 14 residues. Trimming stripped 0 bases from V and 6 bases from J, with 11 bases between.

The chain joins TRBV6-6 to TRBJ2-2; D not resolved. CDR1 and CDR2 from the germline V gene are MNHNY and SVGAGI (reference sequence). The V end lost 6 bases, the J end lost 6 bases, and 5 bases lay between the germline ends. The CDR3 has 11 residues. CDR3 residues: CASSTPGELFF. DNA of the CDR3: TGTGCCAGCAGCACTCCCGGGGAGCTGTTTTTT.